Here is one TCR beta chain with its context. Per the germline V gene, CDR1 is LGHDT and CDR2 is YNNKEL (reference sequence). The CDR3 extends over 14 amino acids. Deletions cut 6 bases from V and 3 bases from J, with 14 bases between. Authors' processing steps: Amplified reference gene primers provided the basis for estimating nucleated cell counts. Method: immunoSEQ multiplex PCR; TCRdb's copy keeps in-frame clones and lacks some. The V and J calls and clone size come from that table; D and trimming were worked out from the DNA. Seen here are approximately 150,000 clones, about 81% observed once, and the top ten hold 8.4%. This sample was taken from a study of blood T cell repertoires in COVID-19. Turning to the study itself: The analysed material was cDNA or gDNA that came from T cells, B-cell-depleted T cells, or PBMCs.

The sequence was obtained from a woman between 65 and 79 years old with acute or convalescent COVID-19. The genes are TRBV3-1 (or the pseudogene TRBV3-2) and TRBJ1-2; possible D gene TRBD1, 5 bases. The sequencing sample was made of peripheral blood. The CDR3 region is CASRPLGDYYGYTF. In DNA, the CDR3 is TGTGCCAGCAGACCCTTGGGGGACTACTATGGCTACACCTTC.